This passage covers 23 T cell receptor beta chains from one sample sequenced in a study of molecular identifiers for immune sequencing clone quantification. One entry per CDR3 protein, called by TCRdb with MiXCR from the PCR reads. The sample has about 40,000 distinct CDR3 sequences; approximately 17% are singletons. Sequenced input: naive CD8+ T cells from blood, with Jurkat cell RNA spiked in. Subset meaning: FACS-sorted CD8+CD4-CCR7+CD45RA+ naive T cells. Every receptor here comes from a human donor in good health. Some libraries in this study had Jurkat cell RNA spiked in.

This clonotype occurred many times. This chain uses TRBV5-6 with TRBJ2-3; D is ambiguous. CDR3 length: 12 residues. The V end was cut by 3 bases, the J end by 7 bases, with 9 bases between. Germline V gene data show CDR1 as SGHDT and CDR2 as YYEEEE. The CDR3 sequence is CASSSYRHTQYF. Written as DNA, the CDR3 is TGTGCCAGCAGCTCCTACCGGCATACGCAGTATTTT.

As for this clonotype: A much larger clonotype is one base distant, so this may be a read error. The V gene is TRBV4-3, the J gene TRBJ2-7, with D perhaps matching TRBD1 or TRBD2 (6 bases each). The CDR3 runs 15 residues. In germline, CDR1 is LGHNA, CDR2 YSLEER. The CDR3 sequence: CTSSQDSGGGYEQYF. For the CDR3, the DNA is TGCACCAGCAGCCAAGATTCCGGGGGCGGGTACGAGCAGTACTTC.

This clonotype was recorded at least ten times. V and J are TRBV5-1 and TRBJ2-7; 7 nucleotides match TRBD1. V lost 0 bases, J lost 2 bases, and 5 bases stayed unmatched. CDR1 is SGHRS, CDR2 YFSETQ, per germline. CDR3 length: 15 amino acids. Here the CDR3 reads CASSLEGQSPYEQYF. As DNA, the CDR3 is TGCGCCAGCAGCTTGGAGGGACAGTCACCCTACGAGCAGTACTTC.

This clonotype was seen repeatedly, ten times or more. The chain joins TRBV6-5 to TRBJ2-7; 8 bases are a match to TRBD1. Losses at the gene ends were 2 bases for V and 3 bases for J; bases not matched to a gene: 3. Germline CDR1 and CDR2: MNHEY and SVGAGI. The length of the CDR3 is 14 residues. The CDR3 region has the DNA TGTGCCAGCAGTTACGGCGACAGGGGCTACGAGCAGTACTTC. Its translation is CASSYGDRGYEQYF.

There are a few counts of this clonotype. The DNA of the CDR3 is TGTGCCAGCAGTCCCCGGGACAGCTCCTACAATGAGCAGTTCTTC. It specifies CASSPRDSSYNEQFF. This chain joins TRBV28 and TRBJ2-1; 7 bases are a match to TRBD1. Germline V gives CDR1 MDHEN, CDR2 SYDVKM. The CDR3 covers 15 residues. Trimming took 5 bases from V and 0 from J; bases not matched to a gene: 4.

This clonotype was seen a few times. This chain connects TRBV7-9 to TRBJ1-2; D not resolved. V was trimmed by 5 bases and J by 6 bases, leaving 16 bases between them. The V gene's germline CDR1 is SEHNR and CDR2 FQNEAQ (reference sequence). The CDR3 consists of 14 residues. Here the CDR3 DNA reads TGTGCCAGCAGCCCGACGGTCTCAATTAATGGCTACACCTTC. Its translation is CASSPTVSINGYTF.

Only one count was recorded for this clonotype. The chain employs TRBV7-2 and TRBJ2-2; D remains ambiguous. The CDR3 has 12 amino acids. V shed 3 bases and J shed 9 bases, with 8 bases lying between them. Germline loops: CDR1 SGHTA, CDR2 FQGNSA. In DNA, the CDR3 is TGTGCCAGCAGCTTCACGGGCTGGGAGCTGTTTTTT. This translates into CASSFTGWELFF.

This clonotype was counted many times. The chain couples TRBV11-2 to TRBJ2-5; D is ambiguous. Germline CDR1 is SGHAT and CDR2 is FQNNGV. CDR3 length: 15 residues. The V and J ends lost 1 base and 4 bases respectively, with 13 bases between them. The CDR3 sequence is CASSLGPHGRETQYF. In nucleotides, the CDR3 is TGTGCCAGCAGCTTAGGACCACACGGCCGAGAGACCCAGTACTTC. The whole variable domain, filled in from reference TRBV11-2 and TRBJ2-5, reads EAGVAQSPRYKIIEKRQSVAFWCNPISGHATLYWYQQILGQGPKLLIQFQNNGVVDDSQLPKDRFSAERLKGVDSTLKIQPAKLEDSAVYLCASSLGPHGRETQYFGPGTRLLVL.

Concerning this clonotype: Possible read error: a much larger clone is one base away. This CDR3 reads CASSPQSGTVNTGELFF. The CDR3 region has the DNA TGTGCCAGCAGCCCTCAATCCGGGACTGTGAACACCGGGGAGCTGTTTTTT. The chain employs TRBV9 and TRBJ2-2, with D possibly being TRBD2 (6 bases). The CDR3 consists of 17 residues. Looked up from germline, CDR1 is SGDLS and CDR2 is YYNGEE. V lost 4 bases to trimming and J lost 1 base, with 17 bases between them.

With respect to this clonotype: A much larger clone lies one base from this, so it may be a read error. Because the CDR3's place on the DNA is in doubt, the DNA is left out and the CDR3 is given as listed by TCRdb. This chain uses TRBV19 with TRBJ2-1; TRBD2 reflects the table's D call only, with no check against the DNA. Including both end residues, the CDR3 is 13 amino acids long. From germline, CDR1 is LNHDA and CDR2 SQIVND (reference sequence). CDR3 region: CASTSGGHNGQFF.

This clonotype was counted at least ten times. CDR3 amino acids: CASSPGHHPATGELFF. CDR3 DNA sequence: TGTGCCAGCAGCCCAGGACACCATCCGGCGACCGGGGAGCTGTTTTTT. The chain is built from TRBV12-3 or TRBV12-4 and TRBJ2-2, with D perhaps matching TRBD1 (5 bases). V was shortened by 6 bases and J by 5 bases, with 19 bases between the two germline ends. This CDR3 comprises 16 residues.

This clonotype was seen many times. As DNA, the CDR3 is TGTGCCAGCAGCCCAGGGACTAGCGGGAGCCATAGCTCCTACAATGAGCAGTTCTTC. This codes for CASSPGTSGSHSSYNEQFF. This sequence joins TRBV13 and TRBJ2-1; 14 bases agree with TRBD2. Germline loops: CDR1 PRHDT, CDR2 FYEKMQ (reference sequence). The CDR3 is 19 residues long. V lost 5 bases, J lost 0 bases, and 9 bases stayed unmatched.

This rearrangement joins TRBV12-3 or TRBV12-4 to TRBJ1-5; D gene unclear. V lost 3 bases and J 3 bases, leaving 6 bases between the germline ends. CDR3 length equals 13 residues. The CDR3 region is CASSFNHNQPQHF. Written as DNA, the CDR3 is TGTGCCAGCAGTTTTAATCACAATCAGCCCCAGCATTTT.

This clonotype came up a few times. Mismatch with germline at one junction end may stem from a read error. The chain is built from TRBV28 and TRBJ2-7, with D possibly matching TRBD1 (6 bases). This CDR3 is 13 amino acids long. The V gene's germline CDR1 is MDHEN and CDR2 SYDVKM. The CDR3 protein is CACRQTGFYEQYF. CDR3 in DNA: TGTGCCTGCAGACAAACAGGGTTCTACGAGCAGTACTTC.

Of note for this clonotype: This may be a read error, as it is one base from a much larger clone. The chain combines TRBV28 with TRBJ2-3, with TRBD2 identical over 7 bases. Germline V gene lookup returns CDR1 MDHEN and CDR2 SYDVKM. The CDR3 has 16 residues. For the CDR3, the DNA is TGTGCCAGCAATCACCCGGGGCGGGAGAGGGGAGATACGCGGTATTTT. The encoded protein is CASNHPGRERGDTRYF.

A word on this clonotype: Possible read error: a much larger clone is one base away. The chain joins TRBV4-2 to TRBJ2-3; TRBD1 aligns across 7 bases. CDR1 is LGHNA and CDR2 is YNFKEQ in the germline V gene. The length of the CDR3 is 14 residues. The CDR3 reads CASSRGQYTDTQCF. The CDR3 nucleotides read TGTGCCAGCAGCCGGGGACAGTACACAGATACGCAGTGTTTT.

A note on this clonotype: The junction departs from germline at one end; a sequencing error may be responsible. CDR3 residues: CASSLGGGRTDTQCF. CDR3 in DNA: TGTGCCAGCAGCTTAGGAGGGGGACGCACAGACACGCAGTGTTTT. The rearrangement joins TRBV7-6 to TRBJ2-3; D perhaps matches TRBD1 (6 bases). Germline values: CDR1 SGHVS, CDR2 FNYEAQ. The CDR3 has 15 residues. Based on the CDR3 plus reference TRBV7-6 and TRBJ2-3, the full variable domain is GAGVSQSPRYKVTKRGQDVALRCDPISGHVSLYWYRQALGQGPEFLTYFNYEAQQDKSGLPNDRFSAERPEGSISTLTIQRTEQRDSAMYRCASSLGGGRTDTQCFGPGTRLTVL.

This clonotype has at least ten counts. V is TRBV20-1 and J is TRBJ2-1, with D possibly called TRBD1 or TRBD2 (6 bases each). Germline V CDR1 and CDR2: DFQATT, SNEGSKA (reference sequence). The CDR3 runs to 10 residues. CDR3 sequence (DNA): TGCAGGATGGGGGGCGATGAGCAGTTCTTC. Residues: CRMGGDEQFF.

This clonotype was counted ten times or more. The genes are TRBV28 and TRBJ1-2; 10 positions match TRBD1. The CDR3 spans 14 residues. Unmatched junction bases numbered 6, after V lost 3 bases and J lost 8 bases. Per the germline V gene, CDR1 is MDHEN and CDR2 is SYDVKM. The CDR3 is CASSFSGTGDGYTF. CDR3 coding DNA: TGTGCCAGCAGTTTCTCCGGGACAGGGGACGGCTACACCTTC.

This clonotype was picked up many times. CDR3 amino acids: CASSATGGGYEQYF. CDR3 DNA: TGTGCCAGCAGTGCGACAGGGGGCGGGTACGAGCAGTACTTC. The chain has TRBV27 and TRBJ2-7; 10 bases align to TRBD1. Germline CDR1 MNHEY, CDR2 SMNVEV (reference sequence). The CDR3 is 14 amino acids. J lost 4 bases, V lost 5 bases, and 5 bases had no gene match.

This clonotype occurred many times. The chain has TRBV19 and TRBJ2-1; the D is unclear. V lost 5 bases, J lost 10 bases, and 6 bases lay in between. Looked up from germline, CDR1 is LNHDA and CDR2 is SQIVND (reference sequence). The CDR3 has 10 amino acids. CDR3 DNA sequence: TGTGCCAGTAGTGGCGGCGAGCAGTTCTTC. Its protein is CASSGGEQFF.

This clonotype was found many times. This chain joins TRBV19 and TRBJ2-1; 8 bases fit TRBD1. The CDR3 has 12 residues. Trimming took 4 bases from V and 10 from J; bases not matched to a gene: 3. The germline CDR1 and CDR2 sequences are LNHDA and SQIVND (reference sequence). The CDR3 DNA is TGTGCCAGTAGTAGGCCAGGGGGCGAGCAGTTCTTC. Protein sequence: CASSRPGGEQFF.

There are many counts of this clonotype. CDR3 amino acids: CASSLGDEQYF. CDR3 bases: TGCGCCAGCAGCTTGGGCGACGAGCAGTACTTC. This sequence joins TRBV5-1 and TRBJ2-7, with D unclear. The CDR3 has 11 residues. Germline-derived CDR1 and CDR2 are SGHRS and YFSETQ. The V gene lost 0 bases and the J gene lost 5 bases, with 3 bases spanning the gap.